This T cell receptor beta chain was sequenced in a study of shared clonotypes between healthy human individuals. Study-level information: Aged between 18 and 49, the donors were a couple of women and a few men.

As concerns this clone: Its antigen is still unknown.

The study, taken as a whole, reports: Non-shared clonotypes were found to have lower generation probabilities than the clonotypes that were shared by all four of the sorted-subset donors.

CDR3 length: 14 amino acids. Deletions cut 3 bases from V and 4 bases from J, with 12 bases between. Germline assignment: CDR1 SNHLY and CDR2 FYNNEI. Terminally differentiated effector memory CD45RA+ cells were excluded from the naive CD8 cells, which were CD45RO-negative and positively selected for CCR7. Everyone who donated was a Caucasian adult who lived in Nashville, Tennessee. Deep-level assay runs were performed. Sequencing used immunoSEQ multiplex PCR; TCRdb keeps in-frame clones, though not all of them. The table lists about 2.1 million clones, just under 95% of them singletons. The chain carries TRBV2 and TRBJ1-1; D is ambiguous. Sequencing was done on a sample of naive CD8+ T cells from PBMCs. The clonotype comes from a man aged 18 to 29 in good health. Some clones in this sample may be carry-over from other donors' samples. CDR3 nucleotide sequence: TGTGCCAGCAGTGATAGGGTTTTGGGCACTGAAGCTTTCTTT. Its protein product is CASSDRVLGTEAFF.